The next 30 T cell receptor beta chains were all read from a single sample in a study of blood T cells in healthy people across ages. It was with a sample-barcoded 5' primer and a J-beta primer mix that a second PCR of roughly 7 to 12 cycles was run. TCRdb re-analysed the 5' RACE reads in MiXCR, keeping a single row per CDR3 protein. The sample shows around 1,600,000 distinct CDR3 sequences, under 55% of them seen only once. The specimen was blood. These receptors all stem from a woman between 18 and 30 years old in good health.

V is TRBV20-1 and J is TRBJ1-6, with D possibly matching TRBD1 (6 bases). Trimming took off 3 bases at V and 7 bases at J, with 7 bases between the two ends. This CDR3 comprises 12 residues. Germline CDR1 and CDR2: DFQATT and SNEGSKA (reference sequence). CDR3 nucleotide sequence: TGCAGTGCTAGTCAGGGGAATTCACCCCTCCACTTT. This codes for CSASQGNSPLHF.

CDR3 coding DNA: TGTGCCAGTAGTATTTTGGGGATCAATGAGCAGTTCTTC. Translation gives CASSILGINEQFF. The V and J genes are TRBV19 and TRBJ2-1; no clear D. V lost 3 bases and J lost 6, with 9 bases in between. CDR3 size: 13 residues. The germline V gene encodes CDR1 LNHDA and CDR2 SQIVND (reference sequence).

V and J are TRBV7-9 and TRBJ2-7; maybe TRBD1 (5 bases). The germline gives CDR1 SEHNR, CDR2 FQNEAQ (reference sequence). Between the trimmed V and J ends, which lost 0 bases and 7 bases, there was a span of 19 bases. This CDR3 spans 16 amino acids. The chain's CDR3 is CASSLADSGGYNEQYF. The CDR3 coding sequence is TGTGCCAGCAGCTTAGCAGACAGTGGTGGGTACAATGAGCAGTACTTC. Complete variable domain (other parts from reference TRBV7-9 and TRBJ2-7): DTGVSQNPRHKITKRGQNVTFRCDPISEHNRLYWYRQTLGQGPEFLTYFQNEAQLEKSRLLSDRFSAERPKGSFSTLEIQRTEQGDSAMYLCASSLADSGGYNEQYFGPGTRLTVT.

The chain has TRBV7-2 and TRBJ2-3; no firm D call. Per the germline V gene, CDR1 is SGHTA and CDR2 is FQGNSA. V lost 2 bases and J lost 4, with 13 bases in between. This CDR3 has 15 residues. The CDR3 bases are TGTGCCAGCAGCTTATTCCGGGCTCCGTCAGATACGCAGTATTTT. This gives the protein CASSLFRAPSDTQYF.

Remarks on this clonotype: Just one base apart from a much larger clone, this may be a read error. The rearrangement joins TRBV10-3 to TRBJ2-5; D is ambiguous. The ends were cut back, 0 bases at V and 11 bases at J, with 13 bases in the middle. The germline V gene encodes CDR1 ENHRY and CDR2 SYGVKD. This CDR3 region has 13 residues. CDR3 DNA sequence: TGTGCCATCAGTGAGTCGTGGAGTAATGAGCAGTACTTC. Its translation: CAISESWSNEQYF.

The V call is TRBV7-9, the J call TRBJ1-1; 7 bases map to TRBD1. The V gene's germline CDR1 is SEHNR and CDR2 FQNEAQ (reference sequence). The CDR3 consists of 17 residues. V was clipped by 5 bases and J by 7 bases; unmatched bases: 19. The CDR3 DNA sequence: TGTGCCAGCAGCCCAAGGCCTGATACAGGGGTAGGGCTTGAAGCTTTCTTT. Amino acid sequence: CASSPRPDTGVGLEAFF.

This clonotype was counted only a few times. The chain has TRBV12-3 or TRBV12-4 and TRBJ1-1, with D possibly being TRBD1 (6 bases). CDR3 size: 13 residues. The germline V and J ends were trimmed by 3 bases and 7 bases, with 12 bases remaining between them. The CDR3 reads CASSFRGRGEAFF. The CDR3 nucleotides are TGTGCCAGCAGTTTTCGGGGGCGCGGTGAAGCTTTCTTT.

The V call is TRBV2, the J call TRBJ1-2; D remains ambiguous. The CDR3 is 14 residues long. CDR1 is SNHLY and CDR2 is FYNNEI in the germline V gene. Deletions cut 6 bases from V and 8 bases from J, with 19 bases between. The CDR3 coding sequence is TGTGCCAGCAGCAGTTCCGTTCTATTGTGGGGCTACACCTTC. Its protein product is CASSSSVLLWGYTF.

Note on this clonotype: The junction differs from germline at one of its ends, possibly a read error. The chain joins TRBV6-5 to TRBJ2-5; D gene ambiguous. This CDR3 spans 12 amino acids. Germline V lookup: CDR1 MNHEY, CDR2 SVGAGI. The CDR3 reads CASSYNWETQYF. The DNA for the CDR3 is TGCGCCAGCAGTTACAACTGGGAGACCCAGTACTTC.

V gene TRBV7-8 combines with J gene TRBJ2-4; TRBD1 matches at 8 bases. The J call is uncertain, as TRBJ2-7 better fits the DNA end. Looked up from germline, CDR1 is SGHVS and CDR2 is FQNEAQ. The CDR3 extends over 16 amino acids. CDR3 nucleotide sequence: TGTGCCAGCAGCTTAGAGTCCGGGACAGGAAATTACGAGCAGTACTTC. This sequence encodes CASSLESGTGNYEQYF.

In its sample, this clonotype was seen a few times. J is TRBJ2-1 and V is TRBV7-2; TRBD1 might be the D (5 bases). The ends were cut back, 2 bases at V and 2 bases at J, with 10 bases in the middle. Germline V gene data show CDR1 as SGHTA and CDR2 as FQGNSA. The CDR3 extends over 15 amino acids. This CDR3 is CASSLQGQAYNEQFF. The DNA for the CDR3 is TGTGCCAGCAGCTTACAGGGTCAGGCCTACAATGAGCAGTTCTTC.

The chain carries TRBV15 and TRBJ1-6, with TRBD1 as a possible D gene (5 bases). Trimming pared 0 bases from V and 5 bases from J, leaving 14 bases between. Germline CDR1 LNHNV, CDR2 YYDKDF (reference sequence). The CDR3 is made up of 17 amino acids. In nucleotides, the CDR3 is TGTGCCACCAGCAGAGATCCTCCGCAGGGAAATAATTCACCCCTCCACTTT. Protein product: CATSRDPPQGNNSPLHF.

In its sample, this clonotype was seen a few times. The CDR3, as DNA: TGTGCCAGCAGCGTAGGAGACATTTACAATGAGCAGTTCTTC. This encodes CASSVGDIYNEQFF. This chain uses TRBV9 with TRBJ2-1, with unresolved D. The CDR3 has 14 residues. Germline values: CDR1 SGDLS, CDR2 YYNGEE. V was cut by 0 bases and J by 4 bases, with 8 bases left in between.

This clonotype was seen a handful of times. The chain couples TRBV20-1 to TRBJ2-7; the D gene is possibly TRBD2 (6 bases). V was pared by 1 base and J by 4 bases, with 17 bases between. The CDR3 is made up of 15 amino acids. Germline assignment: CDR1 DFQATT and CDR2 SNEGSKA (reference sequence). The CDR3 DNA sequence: TGCAGTGCTAGAGGATCCTCGGGAGATCCTTACGAGCAGTACTTC. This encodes CSARGSSGDPYEQYF.

As DNA, the CDR3 is TGTGCCAGCAGCCAAGAAACAGCGGCCTTCTACGAGCAGTACTTC. Translation gives CASSQETAAFYEQYF. The V and J genes are TRBV14 and TRBJ2-7; D may be TRBD2 (5 bases). The germline V gene encodes CDR1 SGHDN and CDR2 FVKESK. V lost 0 bases and J lost 3, with 12 bases in between. There are 15 residues in the CDR3.

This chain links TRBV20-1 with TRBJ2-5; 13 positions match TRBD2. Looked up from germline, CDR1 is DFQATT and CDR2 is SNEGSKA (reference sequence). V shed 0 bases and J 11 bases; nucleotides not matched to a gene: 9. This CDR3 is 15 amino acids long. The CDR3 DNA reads TGCAGTGCTAGAGAGGCCACTAGCGGGAGGGCTGAGCAGTACTTC. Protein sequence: CSAREATSGRAEQYF.

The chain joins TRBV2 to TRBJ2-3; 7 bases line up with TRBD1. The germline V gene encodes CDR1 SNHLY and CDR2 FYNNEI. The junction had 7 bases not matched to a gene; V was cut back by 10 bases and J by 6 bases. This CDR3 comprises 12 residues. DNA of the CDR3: TGTGCCACTCGAGGGGGCGCGGATACGCAGTATTTT. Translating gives CATRGGADTQYF. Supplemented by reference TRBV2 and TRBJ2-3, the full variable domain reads EPEVTQTPSHQVTQMGQEVILRCVPISNHLYFYWYRQILGQKVEFLVSFYNNEISEKSEIFDDQFSVERPDGSNFTLKIRSTKLEDSAMYFCATRGGADTQYFGPGTRLTVL.

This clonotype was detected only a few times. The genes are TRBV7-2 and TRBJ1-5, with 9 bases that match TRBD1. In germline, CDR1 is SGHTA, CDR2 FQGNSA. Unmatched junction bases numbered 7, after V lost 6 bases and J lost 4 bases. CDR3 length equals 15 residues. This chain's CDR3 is CASRQTGGLNQPQHF. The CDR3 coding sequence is TGTGCCAGCAGACAAACAGGGGGCTTAAATCAGCCCCAGCATTTT.

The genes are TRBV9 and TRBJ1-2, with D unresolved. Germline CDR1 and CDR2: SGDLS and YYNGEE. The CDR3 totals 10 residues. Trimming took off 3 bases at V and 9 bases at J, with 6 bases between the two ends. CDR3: CASSGRSYTF. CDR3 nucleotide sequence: TGTGCCAGCAGCGGCCGTAGCTACACCTTC.

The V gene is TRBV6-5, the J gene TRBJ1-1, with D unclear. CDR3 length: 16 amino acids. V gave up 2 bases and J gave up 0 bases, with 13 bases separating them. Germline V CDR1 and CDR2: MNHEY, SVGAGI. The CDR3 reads CASSYDPGRLNTEAFF. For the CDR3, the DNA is TGTGCCAGCAGTTACGACCCCGGACGGCTGAACACTGAAGCTTTCTTT.

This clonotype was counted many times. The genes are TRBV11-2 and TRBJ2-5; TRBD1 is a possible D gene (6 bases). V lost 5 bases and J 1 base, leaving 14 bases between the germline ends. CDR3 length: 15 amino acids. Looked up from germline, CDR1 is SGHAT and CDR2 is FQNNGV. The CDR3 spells CASSLSTGPQETQYF. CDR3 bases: TGTGCCAGCAGCCTAAGTACAGGGCCCCAAGAGACCCAGTACTTC. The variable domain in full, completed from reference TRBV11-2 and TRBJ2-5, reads EAGVAQSPRYKIIEKRQSVAFWCNPISGHATLYWYQQILGQGPKLLIQFQNNGVVDDSQLPKDRFSAERLKGVDSTLKIQPAKLEDSAVYLCASSLSTGPQETQYFGPGTRLLVL.

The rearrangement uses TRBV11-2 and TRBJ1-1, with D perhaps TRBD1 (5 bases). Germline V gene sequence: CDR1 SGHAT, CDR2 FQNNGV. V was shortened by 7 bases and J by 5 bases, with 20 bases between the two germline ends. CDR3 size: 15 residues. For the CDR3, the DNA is TGTGCCAGCACCAATACCCAGGAGGGGCGGACTGAAGCTTTCTTT. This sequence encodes CASTNTQEGRTEAFF.

The CDR3 DNA is TGCAGTGCTAGCCCCGGGACTAGCGACAGCAATGAGCAGTTCTTC. It specifies CSASPGTSDSNEQFF. The chain employs TRBV20-1 and TRBJ2-1; 10 bases agree with TRBD2. Germline CDR1 is DFQATT and CDR2 is SNEGSKA (reference sequence). The CDR3 is 15 residues long. With 3 bases clipped from V and 6 bases from J, the junction kept 8 bases outside the gene matches.

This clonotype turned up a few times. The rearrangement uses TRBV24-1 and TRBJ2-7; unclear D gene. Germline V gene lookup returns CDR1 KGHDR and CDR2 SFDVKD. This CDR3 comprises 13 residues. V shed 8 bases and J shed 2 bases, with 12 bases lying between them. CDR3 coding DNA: TGTGCCACCACCGTACCTGGGGCCTACGAGCAGTACTTC. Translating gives CATTVPGAYEQYF.

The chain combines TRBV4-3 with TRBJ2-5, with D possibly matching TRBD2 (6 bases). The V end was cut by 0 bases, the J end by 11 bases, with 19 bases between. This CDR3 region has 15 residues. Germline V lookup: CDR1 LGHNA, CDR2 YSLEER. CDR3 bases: TGCGCCAGCAGCCAAGATCTCACGACTCTGAGCGGGCAGTACTTC. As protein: CASSQDLTTLSGQYF.

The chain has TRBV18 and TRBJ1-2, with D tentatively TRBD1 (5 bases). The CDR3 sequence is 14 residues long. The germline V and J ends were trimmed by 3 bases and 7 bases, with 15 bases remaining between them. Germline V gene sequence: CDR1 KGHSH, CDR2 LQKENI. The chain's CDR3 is CASSPGGAAGGYTF. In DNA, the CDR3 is TGTGCCAGCTCACCCGGAGGGGCGGCTGGTGGCTACACCTTC.

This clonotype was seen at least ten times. CDR3 in amino acids: CASSPGGDSAEKLFF. Written as DNA, the CDR3 is TGTGCCAGCAGCCCAGGGGGGGATTCGGCTGAAAAACTGTTTTTT. The chain uses TRBV9 and TRBJ1-4, with 7 bases matching TRBD1. The CDR3 has 15 residues. Germline values: CDR1 SGDLS, CDR2 YYNGEE. V shed 4 bases, J shed 7 bases, and the junction held 10 bases outside the gene matches.

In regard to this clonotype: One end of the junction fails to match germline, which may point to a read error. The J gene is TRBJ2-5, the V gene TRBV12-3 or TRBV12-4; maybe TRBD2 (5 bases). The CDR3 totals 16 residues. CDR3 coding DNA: TGTGCCAGAAGTTTGTTTAGCAGCGGTTCTCAAGAGACCCAGTACTTC. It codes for CARSLFSSGSQETQYF.

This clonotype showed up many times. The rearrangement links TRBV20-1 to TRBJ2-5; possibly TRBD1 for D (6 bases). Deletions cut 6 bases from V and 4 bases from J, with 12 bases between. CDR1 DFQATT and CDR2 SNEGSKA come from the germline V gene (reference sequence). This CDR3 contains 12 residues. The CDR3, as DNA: TGCAGTGCCCACAGGGATTCAGAGACCCAGTACTTC. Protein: CSAHRDSETQYF.

The CDR3 DNA is TGTGCCAGCAGTTCGGGCGGACCGAGCTCCTACGAGCAGTACTTC. Encoded protein: CASSSGGPSSYEQYF. The chain employs TRBV12-3 or TRBV12-4 and TRBJ2-7; D remains ambiguous. There are 15 residues in the CDR3. Trimming removed 4 bases from V and 0 bases from J, with 13 bases in between.